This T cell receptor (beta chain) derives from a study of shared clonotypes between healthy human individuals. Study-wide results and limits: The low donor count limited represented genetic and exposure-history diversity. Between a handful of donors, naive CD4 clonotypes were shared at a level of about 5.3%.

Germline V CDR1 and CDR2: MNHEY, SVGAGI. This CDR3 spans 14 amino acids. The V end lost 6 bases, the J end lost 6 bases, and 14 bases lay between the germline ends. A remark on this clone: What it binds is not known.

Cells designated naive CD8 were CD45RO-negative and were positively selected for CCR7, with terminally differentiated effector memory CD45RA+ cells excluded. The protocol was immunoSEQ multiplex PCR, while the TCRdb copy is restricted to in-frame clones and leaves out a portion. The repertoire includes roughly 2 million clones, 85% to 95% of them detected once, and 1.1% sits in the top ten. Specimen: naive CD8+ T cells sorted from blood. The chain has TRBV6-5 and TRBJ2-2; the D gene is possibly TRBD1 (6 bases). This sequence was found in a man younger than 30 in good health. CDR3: CASRTTGLPGELFF. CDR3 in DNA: TGTGCCAGCAGGACGACAGGATTACCCGGGGAGCTGTTTTTT.